The clone carrying this T cell receptor beta chain was observed many times. Its antigen is as yet unknown. Germline V CDR1 and CDR2: LNHDA, SQIVND (reference sequence). This CDR3 is built from 14 residues. V dropped 6 bases and J dropped 0 bases, with 12 bases sitting between them. Individual cDNA molecules received unique molecular identifiers during library preparation. A single record per CDR3 protein comes from TCRdb applying MiXCR to the 5' RACE reads. The data show around 75,000 distinct CDR3 sequences, with about 9% seen just once and 5.5% to 7% held by the top ten. The data derive from a study of early T cells in non-severe SARS-CoV-2 infection. About the study: Sequencing targeted bulk RNA from unsorted whole blood, leaving chains unpaired. Broader study findings: Missing private and CD4 specificities, VDJdb matching favored anti-spike CD8 responses.

Sequenced: whole blood. The TCR originated in an adult who was a healthcare worker with PCR-confirmed SARS-CoV-2 infection or an uninfected control (not recorded which). The chain recombines TRBV19 with TRBJ2-7; no definite D call. The CDR3 DNA sequence: TGTGCCAGTAGGCCGGGCCCCGACTCCTACGAGCAGTACTTC. Translating it yields CASRPGPDSYEQYF. The full variable domain, completed using reference TRBV19 and TRBJ2-7, is DGGITQSPKYLFRKEGQNVTLSCEQNLNHDAMYWYRQDPGQGLRLIYYSQIVNDFQKGDIAEGYSVSREKKESFPLTVTSAQKNPTAFYLCASRPGPDSYEQYFGPGTRLTVT.